This T cell receptor (beta chain) was observed in a study of regulatory T cells in long-lasting Graves disease. Described time point: newly diagnosed GD, antithyroid drugs for less than 3 months. Scientists built the TCR library using RNA that was extracted from PBMCs. Construction of the TCR beta libraries employed iRepertoire HTBI primers in conjunction with Arm-PCR of CDR3 regions. TCRdb reanalysed the multiplex PCR reads using MiXCR and keeps one entry per CDR3 protein. The sample shows about 240,000 distinct CDR3 sequences, roughly 21% of them seen only once. With 6 bases clipped from V and 4 bases from J, the junction kept 5 bases outside the gene matches. From germline, CDR1 is ENHRY and CDR2 SYGVKD. This CDR3 is 14 amino acids long.

The chain uses TRBV10-3 and TRBJ2-1; 8 bases line up with TRBD1. The sequences come from peripheral blood mononuclear cells (PBMCs), collected at new diagnosis, from a patient treated with antithyroid drugs. The sequence came from a female donor with Graves disease. For the CDR3, the DNA is TGTGCCATCAGCACTGGACAGGGATACAATGAGCAGTTCTTC. Amino acids: CAISTGQGYNEQFF.